The 15 T cell receptor beta chains listed next were all sequenced from one sample in a study of cytomegalovirus exposure and HLA in healthy donors. 60 Vbeta and 13 Jbeta primers were used in PCR. Sequencing was performed with immunoSEQ multiplex PCR; in TCRdb, only in-frame clones are kept and a portion is missing. The listing contains 60,000 to 75,000 clones. Sequenced: PBMCs. All receptors derive from a woman aged 30 to 39 in good health and CMV-seronegative.

The chain uses TRBV4-3 and TRBJ2-2, with D possibly matching TRBD2 (6 bases). V was trimmed by 4 bases and J by 11 bases, leaving 20 bases between them. This CDR3 region has 15 residues. CDR1 and CDR2 from the germline V gene are LGHNA and YSLEER. The CDR3 DNA is TGCGCCAGCAGCCCCTTCCCCGGACACGGGAGAGAGCTGTTTTTT. Amino acids: CASSPFPGHGRELFF.

The CDR3 nucleotides read TGCGCCAGCAGCCATTGGGGCGGGGAAGAGACCCAGTACTTC. Translation: CASSHWGGEETQYF. V gene TRBV4-1 combines with J gene TRBJ2-5; D perhaps matches TRBD2 (6 bases). Deletions cut 3 bases from V and 3 bases from J, with 11 bases between. This CDR3 region has 14 residues. Germline values: CDR1 MGHRA, CDR2 YSYEKL.

The chain joins TRBV7-2 to TRBJ2-7, with 7 bases that match TRBD2. Germline assignment: CDR1 SGHTA and CDR2 FQGNSA. Germline trimming cut 5 bases from V and 2 bases from J; bases unmatched to any gene: 6. The length of the CDR3 is 14 residues. CDR3 amino acids: CASSTGRGAYEQYF. CDR3 nucleotide sequence: TGTGCCAGCAGCACGGGACGGGGGGCCTACGAGCAGTACTTC.

The chain combines TRBV18 with TRBJ1-1; no clear D. Per the germline V gene, CDR1 is KGHSH and CDR2 is LQKENI. V was cut by 0 bases and J by 4 bases, with 12 bases left in between. This CDR3 has 15 amino acids. CDR3 DNA: TGTGCCAGCTCACCACCCCCAAGGGCGGGCACTGAAGCTTTCTTT. Its protein is CASSPPPRAGTEAFF.

This chain joins TRBV7-9 and TRBJ1-3; D gene unclear. The length of the CDR3 is 13 residues. CDR1 SEHNR and CDR2 FQNEAQ come from the germline V gene (reference sequence). V was cut by 5 bases and J by 3 bases, with 8 bases left in between. DNA for the CDR3: TGTGCCAGCAGCCGTTACGGTGGAAACACCATATATTTT. Translation: CASSRYGGNTIYF. Together with reference TRBV7-9 and TRBJ1-3, the CDR3 gives the full variable domain: DTGVSQNPRHKITKRGQNVTFRCDPISEHNRLYWYRQTLGQGPEFLTYFQNEAQLEKSRLLSDRFSAERPKGSFSTLEIQRTEQGDSAMYLCASSRYGGNTIYFGEGSWLTVV.

The chain joins TRBV5-1 to TRBJ1-6; no clear D. Trimming shortened V by 1 base and J by 9 bases, and 11 bases separated the two germline ends. The CDR3 sequence is 14 residues long. Germline CDR1 is SGHRS and CDR2 is YFSETQ. The CDR3 nucleotides read TGCGCCAGCAGCTTGCACGTTCCGGGTTCACCCCTCCACTTT. As protein: CASSLHVPGSPLHF.

This rearrangement joins TRBV4-1 to TRBJ1-1, with D possibly matching TRBD1 (5 bases). V was cut by 3 bases and J by 0 bases, with 14 bases left in between. Germline V lookup: CDR1 MGHRA, CDR2 YSYEKL. This CDR3 has 16 amino acids. In DNA form, the CDR3 reads TGCGCCAGCAGCCATCCCTCAGGGCCACTGAACACTGAAGCTTTCTTT. As protein: CASSHPSGPLNTEAFF.

V gene TRBV7-9 combines with J gene TRBJ1-4, with D possibly TRBD1 on 6 matching bases. The CDR3 runs to 15 residues. CDR1 is SEHNR, CDR2 FQNEAQ, per germline (reference sequence). The ends were cut back, 1 base at V and 7 bases at J, with 13 bases in the middle. The CDR3 spells CASSLGNRESEKLFF. The CDR3 DNA follows: TGTGCCAGCAGCTTAGGCAACAGGGAGAGTGAAAAACTGTTTTTT.

The chain has TRBV18 and TRBJ2-7; 7 nucleotides agree with TRBD1. The CDR3 consists of 14 residues. J lost 3 bases, V lost 3 bases, and 5 bases had no gene match. The germline gives CDR1 KGHSH, CDR2 LQKENI. The CDR3 nucleotides read TGTGCCAGCTCACCTGGACAGGCAAACTACGAGCAGTACTTC. It encodes CASSPGQANYEQYF.

This chain connects TRBV6-5 to TRBJ2-7, with TRBD2 identical over 8 bases. The length of the CDR3 is 15 residues. The germline V gene has CDR1 MNHEY and CDR2 SVGAGI. V lost 7 bases and J lost 2; bases outside the gene matches: 10. The CDR3 loop is CASKGARGGAYEQYF. CDR3 coding DNA: TGTGCCAGCAAAGGGGCTCGGGGGGGAGCCTACGAGCAGTACTTC.

This chain joins TRBV28 and TRBJ1-6, with D perhaps matching TRBD1 (5 bases). CDR1 MDHEN and CDR2 SYDVKM come from the germline V gene. With 2 bases removed from V and 5 bases from J, the gap between germline ends came to 10 bases. This CDR3 is 15 amino acids long. The CDR3 protein is CASSLVGVDNSPLHF. CDR3 sequence (DNA): TGTGCCAGCAGTTTAGTAGGGGTCGATAATTCACCCCTCCACTTT.

This chain connects TRBV29-1 to TRBJ1-1; 7 bases match TRBD1. From germline, CDR1 is SQVTM and CDR2 ANQGSEA. This CDR3 has 13 amino acids. V shed 7 bases and J 0 bases; nucleotides not matched to a gene: 5. CDR3 in DNA: TGCAGCGCGTTACAGGGGTTGAACACTGAAGCTTTCTTT. It codes for CSALQGLNTEAFF.

The chain is built from TRBV6-6 and TRBJ2-7; D is ambiguous. The CDR3 consists of 14 residues. Germline V CDR1 and CDR2: MNHNY, SVGAGI (reference sequence). V was clipped by 2 bases and J by 5 bases, with 13 bases between them. The CDR3 sequence: CASSYPEVSHEQYF. In DNA form, the CDR3 reads TGTGCCAGCAGTTACCCCGAGGTTTCCCACGAGCAGTACTTC.

The chain has TRBV7-6 and TRBJ2-2, with a tentative D call TRBD1 (6 bases). With 4 bases removed from V and 6 bases from J, the gap between germline ends came to 12 bases. Germline CDR1 is SGHVS and CDR2 is FNYEAQ. This CDR3 has 14 residues. The CDR3 DNA is TGTGCCAGCAGCTCCGGGACAAAAGCCGGGGAGCTGTTTTTT. This translates into CASSSGTKAGELFF.

The chain uses TRBV7-6 and TRBJ2-7, with 7 positions matching TRBD2. The CDR3 runs 13 residues. Germline V gene data show CDR1 as SGHVS and CDR2 as FNYEAQ. With V trimmed by 4 bases and J by 3 bases, 3 bases remained unmatched. The CDR3 loop is CASSSSGGYEQYF. The CDR3 DNA reads as TGTGCCAGCAGCTCCTCGGGGGGCTACGAGCAGTACTTC.